The 14 T cell receptor beta chains below were found in one sample sequenced in a study of cytomegalovirus exposure and HLA in healthy donors. PCR involved 60 Vbeta and 13 Jbeta primers. Sequencing was performed with immunoSEQ multiplex PCR; in TCRdb, only in-frame clones are kept and a portion is missing. The sample has about 140,000 clones; approximately 80% are singletons. The sample was PBMCs. The receptor source for this set is a woman aged 40 to 50 in good health and CMV-seronegative.

The V call is TRBV13, the J call TRBJ1-1; D gene uncertain. The CDR3 length is 14 residues. V lost 3 bases, J lost 11 bases, and 19 bases lay in between. Per germline, CDR1 PRHDT and CDR2 FYEKMQ (reference sequence). CDR3: CASSLSPVLVRAFF. CDR3 in DNA: TGTGCCAGCAGCTTGTCACCGGTATTGGTCCGGGCTTTCTTT. The full variable domain, rest sourced from reference TRBV13 and TRBJ1-1, is AAGVIQSPRHLIKEKRETATLKCYPIPRHDTVYWYQQGPGQDPQFLISFYEKMQSDKGSIPDRFSAQQFSDYHSELNMSSLELGDSALYFCASSLSPVLVRAFFGQGTRLTVV.

The genes are TRBV7-7 and TRBJ2-7; no reliable D call. The CDR3 is 13 amino acids. With 0 bases removed from V and 6 bases from J, the gap between germline ends came to 9 bases. Germline V CDR1 and CDR2: SSHAT, FNYEAQ (reference sequence). The CDR3 nucleotides read TGTGCCAGCAGCTTAGCTTTCCGGTCCGAGCAGTACTTC. It yields the protein CASSLAFRSEQYF. Full variable domain (outside the CDR3, taken from reference TRBV7-7 and TRBJ2-7): GAGVSQSPRYKVTKRGQDVTLRCDPISSHATLYWYQQALGQGPEFLTYFNYEAQPDKSGLPSDRFSAERPEGSISTLTIQRTEQRDSAMYRCASSLAFRSEQYFGPGTRLTVT.

This clone has only a few counts. The rearrangement links TRBV4-3 to TRBJ2-7; 9 bases align to TRBD1. Germline V gene data show CDR1 as LGHNA and CDR2 as YSLEER. This CDR3 is built from 15 residues. Unmatched junction bases numbered 7, after V lost 3 bases and J lost 4 bases. The CDR3 sequence is CASSQYSGQGYEQYF. CDR3 bases: TGCGCCAGCAGCCAGTATTCGGGACAGGGTTACGAGCAGTACTTC.

This clone was observed a handful of times. This rearrangement joins TRBV27 to TRBJ2-7; unclear D gene. In germline, CDR1 is MNHEY, CDR2 SMNVEV (reference sequence). V was shortened by 0 bases and J by 0 bases, with 9 bases between the two germline ends. CDR3 length: 15 residues. The CDR3 sequence is CASSLSADSSYEQYF. The CDR3 region has the DNA TGTGCCAGCAGTTTATCGGCAGATTCCTCCTACGAGCAGTACTTC.

The chain combines TRBV19 with TRBJ2-3, with TRBD2 matching over 11 bases. The CDR3 totals 16 residues. In germline, CDR1 is LNHDA, CDR2 SQIVND (reference sequence). Trimming removed 6 bases from V and 4 bases from J; junction bases left unmatched: 9. The CDR3 DNA is TGTGCCAGTAGCCCTTCCCTAGCGGGAGGAGCAGATACGCAGTATTTT. Protein sequence: CASSPSLAGGADTQYF.

J is TRBJ2-7 and V is TRBV21-1; TRBD2, as called in the table, went unchecked against the DNA. TRBV21-1 is deemed a pseudogene. This CDR3 has 17 residues. The CDR3 protein is CASSKETSRSGEDEQYF. As DNA, the CDR3 is TGTGCCAGCAGCAAAGAGACAAGCCGAAGTGGGGAGGACGAGCAGTACTTC.

The CDR3 DNA follows: TGTGCCAGCAGCTGGACGGGACAGGGGAGACACACCTTC. Protein sequence: CASSWTGQGRHTF. The chain links TRBV7-3 to TRBJ1-2, with TRBD1 matching over 10 bases. Trimming removed 4 bases from V and 12 bases from J; junction bases left unmatched: 8. The CDR3 runs to 13 residues. The V gene's germline CDR1 is SGHTA and CDR2 FQGTGA. Full variable domain (outside the CDR3, taken from reference TRBV7-3 and TRBJ1-2): GAGVSQTPSNKVTEKGKYVELRCDPISGHTALYWYRQSLGQGPEFLIYFQGTGAADDSGLPNDRFFAVRPEGSVSTLKIQRTERGDSAVYLCASSWTGQGRHTFGSGTRLTVV.

This clone was detected only once. The chain recombines TRBV5-1 with TRBJ2-7; the match to TRBD2 covers 8 bases. J lost 3 bases, V lost 0 bases, and 11 bases had no gene match. In germline, CDR1 is SGHRS, CDR2 YFSETQ. CDR3 size: 17 residues. CDR3 region: CASSLAGVAGGLYEQYF. In DNA, the CDR3 is TGCGCCAGCAGCTTGGCCGGGGTGGCGGGAGGCCTCTACGAGCAGTACTTC.

The rearrangement links TRBV28 to TRBJ1-2, with no clear D. The CDR3 contains 12 residues. CDR1 and CDR2 from the germline V gene are MDHEN and SYDVKM. V was pared by 10 bases and J by 2 bases, with 11 bases between. CDR3 protein: CATLVLNYGYTF. Here the CDR3 DNA reads TGTGCCACCCTTGTCCTCAACTATGGCTACACCTTC.

J is TRBJ2-7 and V is TRBV27; a weak D match, TRBD2 (5 bases). This CDR3 is 13 amino acids long. Trimming took 6 bases from V and 6 from J, leaving 15 bases between them. CDR1 and CDR2 (germline): MNHEY, SMNVEV (reference sequence). CDR3 coding DNA: TGTGCCAGCAGCCCCATCTCGGGGTCCGAGCAGTACTTC. Residues: CASSPISGSEQYF.

On this clone: An end of the junction differs from the germline gene, which may be a read error. V and J are TRBV11-3 and TRBJ2-6, with D perhaps TRBD1 (6 bases). Germline V CDR1 and CDR2: SGHNT, YENEEA. CDR3 length: 13 amino acids. The CDR3 bases are TGTGCTAGCAGCACTGGGACAGCCAACGTCCTGACTTTC. Its translation is CASSTGTANVLTF.

The chain has TRBV6-5 and TRBJ2-1; 12 bases fit TRBD2. Germline CDR1 and CDR2: MNHEY and SVGAGI. V lost 6 bases, J lost 4 bases, and 4 bases stayed unmatched. There are 15 residues in the CDR3. The CDR3 is CASSRTSGTYNEQFF. CDR3 nucleotides: TGTGCCAGCAGCCGGACTAGCGGGACATACAATGAGCAGTTCTTC.

J is TRBJ2-1 and V is TRBV23-1; 10 bases map to TRBD1. TRBV23-1 is annotated as an ORF whose role is uncertain. The CDR3 spans 18 residues. J was trimmed by 3 bases and V by 7 bases; bases with no gene match: 15. In DNA form, the CDR3 reads TGCGCCAGCACTCGGACAGGGGGGCCCAGCTATGTCTACAATGAGCAGTTCTTC. This encodes CASTRTGGPSYVYNEQFF.

The rearrangement links TRBV10-3 to TRBJ2-3, with a possible D match to TRBD1 (6 bases). Germline V gene lookup returns CDR1 ENHRY and CDR2 SYGVKD. Trimming removed 5 bases from V and 2 bases from J, with 11 bases in between. The CDR3 is 14 amino acids. CDR3 residues: CAISSGTFTDTQYF. In DNA form, the CDR3 reads TGTGCCATCAGTTCCGGGACATTCACAGATACGCAGTATTTT.